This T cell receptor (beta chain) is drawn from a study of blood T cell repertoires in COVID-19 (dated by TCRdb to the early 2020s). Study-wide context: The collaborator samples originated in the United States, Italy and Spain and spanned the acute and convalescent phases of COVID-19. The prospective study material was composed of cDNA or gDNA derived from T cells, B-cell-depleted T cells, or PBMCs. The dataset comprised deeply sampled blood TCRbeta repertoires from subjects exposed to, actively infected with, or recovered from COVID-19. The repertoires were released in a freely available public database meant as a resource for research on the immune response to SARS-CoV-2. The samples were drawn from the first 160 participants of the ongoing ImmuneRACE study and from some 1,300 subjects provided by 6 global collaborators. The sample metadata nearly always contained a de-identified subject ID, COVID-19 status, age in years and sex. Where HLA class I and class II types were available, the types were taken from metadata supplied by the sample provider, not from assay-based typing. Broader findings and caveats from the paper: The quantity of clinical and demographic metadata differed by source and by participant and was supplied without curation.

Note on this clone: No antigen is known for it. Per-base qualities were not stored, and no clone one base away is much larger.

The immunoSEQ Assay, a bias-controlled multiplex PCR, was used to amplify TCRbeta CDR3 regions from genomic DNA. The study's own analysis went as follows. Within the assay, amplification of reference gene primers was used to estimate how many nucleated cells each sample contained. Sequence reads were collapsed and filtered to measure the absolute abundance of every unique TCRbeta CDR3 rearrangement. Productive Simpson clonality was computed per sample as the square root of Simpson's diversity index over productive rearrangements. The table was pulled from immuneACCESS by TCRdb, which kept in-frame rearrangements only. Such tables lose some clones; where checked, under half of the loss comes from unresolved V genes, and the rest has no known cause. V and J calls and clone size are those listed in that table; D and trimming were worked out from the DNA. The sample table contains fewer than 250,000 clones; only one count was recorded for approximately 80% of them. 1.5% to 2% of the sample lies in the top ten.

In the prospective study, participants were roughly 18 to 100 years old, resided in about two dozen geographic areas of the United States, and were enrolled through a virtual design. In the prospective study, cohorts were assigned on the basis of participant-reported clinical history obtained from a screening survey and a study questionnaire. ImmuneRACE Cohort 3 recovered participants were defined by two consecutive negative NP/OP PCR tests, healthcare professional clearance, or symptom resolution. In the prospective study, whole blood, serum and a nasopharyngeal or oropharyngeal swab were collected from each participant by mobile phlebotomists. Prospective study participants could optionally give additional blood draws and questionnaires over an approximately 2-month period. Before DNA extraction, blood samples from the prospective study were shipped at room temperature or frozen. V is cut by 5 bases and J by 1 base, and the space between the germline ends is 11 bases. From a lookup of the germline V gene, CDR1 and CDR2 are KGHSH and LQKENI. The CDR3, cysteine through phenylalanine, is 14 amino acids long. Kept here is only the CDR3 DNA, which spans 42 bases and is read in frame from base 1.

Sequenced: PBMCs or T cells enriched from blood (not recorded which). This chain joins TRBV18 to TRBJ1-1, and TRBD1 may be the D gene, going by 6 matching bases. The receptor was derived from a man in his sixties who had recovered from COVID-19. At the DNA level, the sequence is TGTGCCAGCTCATCCGGGACATCGAACACTGAAGCTTTCTTT. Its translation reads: CASSSGTSNTEAFF.